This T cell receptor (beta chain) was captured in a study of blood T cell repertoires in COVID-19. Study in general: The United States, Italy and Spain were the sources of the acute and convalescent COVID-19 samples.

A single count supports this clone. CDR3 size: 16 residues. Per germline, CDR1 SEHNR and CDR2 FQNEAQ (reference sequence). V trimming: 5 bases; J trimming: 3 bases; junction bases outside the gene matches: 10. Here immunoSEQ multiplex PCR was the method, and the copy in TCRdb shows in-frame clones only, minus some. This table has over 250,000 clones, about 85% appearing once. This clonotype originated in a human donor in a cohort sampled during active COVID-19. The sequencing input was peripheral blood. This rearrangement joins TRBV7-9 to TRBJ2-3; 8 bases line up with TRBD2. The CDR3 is CASSPFWSGSTDTQYF. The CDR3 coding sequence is TGTGCCAGCAGCCCCTTCTGGAGCGGGAGTACAGATACGCAGTATTTT.